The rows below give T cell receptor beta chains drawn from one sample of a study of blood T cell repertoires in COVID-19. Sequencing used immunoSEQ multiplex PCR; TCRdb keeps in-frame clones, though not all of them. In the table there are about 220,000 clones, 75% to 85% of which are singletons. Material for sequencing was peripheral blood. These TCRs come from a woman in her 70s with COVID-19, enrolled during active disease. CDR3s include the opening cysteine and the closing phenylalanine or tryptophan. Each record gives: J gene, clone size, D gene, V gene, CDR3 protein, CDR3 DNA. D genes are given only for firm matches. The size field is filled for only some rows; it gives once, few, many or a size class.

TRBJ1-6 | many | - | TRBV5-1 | CASSLAPGLDSPLHF | TGCGCCAGCAGCTTGGCACCAGGGCTTGATTCACCCCTCCACTTT
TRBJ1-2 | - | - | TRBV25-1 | CASTGGFGYTF | TGTGCCAGCACGGGGGGGTTTGGCTACACCTTC
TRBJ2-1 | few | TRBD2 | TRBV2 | CASSHSTSGSYNEQFF | TGTGCCAGCAGTCACTCGACTAGCGGGAGCTACAATGAGCAGTTCTTC
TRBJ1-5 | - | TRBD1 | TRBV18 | CASSAGQGVGQPQHF | TGTGCCAGCTCGGCGGGACAGGGGGTCGGTCAGCCCCAGCATTTT
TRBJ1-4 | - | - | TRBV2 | CASTPRGAVNEKLFF | TGTGCCAGCACCCCCCGTGGGGCGGTTAATGAAAAACTGTTTTTT
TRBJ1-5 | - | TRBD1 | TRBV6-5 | CASRPAGQYQPQHF | TGTGCCAGCAGACCCGCGGGACAGTATCAGCCCCAGCATTTT
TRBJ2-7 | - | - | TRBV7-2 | CASSLRGGYYEQYF | TGTGCCAGCAGCTTACGAGGCGGATACTACGAGCAGTACTTC
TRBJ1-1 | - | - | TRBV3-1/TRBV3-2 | CASSQGGGGTEAFF | TGTGCCAGCAGCCAAGGTGGCGGGGGGACTGAAGCTTTCTTT
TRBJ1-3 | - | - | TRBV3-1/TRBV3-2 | CASSQGVVSGNTIYF | TGTGCCAGCAGCCAAGGAGTCGTCTCTGGAAACACCATATATTTT
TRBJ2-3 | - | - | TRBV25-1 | CASSEYTGTDTQYF | TGTGCCAGCAGTGAATATACGGGCACAGATACGCAGTATTTT
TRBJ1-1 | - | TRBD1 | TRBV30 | CAWSEQGARTEAFF | TGTGCCTGGAGTGAACAGGGGGCGCGTACTGAAGCTTTCTTT
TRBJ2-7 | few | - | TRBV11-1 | CASSLRPDSSYEQYF | TGTGCCAGCAGCTTAAGGCCGGACAGCTCCTACGAGCAGTACTTC
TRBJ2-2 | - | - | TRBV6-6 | CASTENTGELFF | TGTGCCAGCACAGAGAACACCGGGGAGCTGTTTTTT
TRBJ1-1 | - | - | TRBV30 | CAWSDRPNTEAFF | TGTGCCTGGTCCGACAGGCCAAACACTGAAGCTTTCTTT
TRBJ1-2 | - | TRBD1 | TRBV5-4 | CASSADRNYGYTF | TGTGCCAGCAGCGCGGACAGGAACTATGGCTACACCTTC
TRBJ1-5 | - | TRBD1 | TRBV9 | CASSPPGPRDRVNQPQHF | TGTGCCAGCAGCCCCCCGGGTCCCCGGGACAGGGTCAATCAGCCCCAGCATTTT
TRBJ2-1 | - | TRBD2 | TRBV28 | CASSTPGLARNEQFF | TGTGCCAGCAGTACTCCGGGACTAGCCCGCAATGAGCAGTTCTTC
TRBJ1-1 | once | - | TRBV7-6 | CASSVLTELNTEAFF | TGTGCCAGCAGCGTACTGACAGAGTTAAACACTGAAGCTTTCTTT
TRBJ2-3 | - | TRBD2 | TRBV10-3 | CAISESGRVITDTQYF | TGTGCCATCAGTGAGTCGGGGAGGGTCATCACAGATACGCAGTATTTT
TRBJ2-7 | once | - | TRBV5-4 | CASSLEGGRGRGYEQYF | TGTGCCAGCAGCTTGGAAGGAGGGCGGGGCCGCGGTTACGAGCAGTACTTC
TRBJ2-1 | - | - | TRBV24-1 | CATSDLKRSYNEQFF | TGTGCCACCAGTGATTTGAAGCGGTCCTACAATGAGCAGTTCTTC
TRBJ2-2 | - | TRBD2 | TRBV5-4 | CASSLSGRAGTGELFF | TGTGCCAGCAGCCTTAGCGGGAGGGCCGGCACCGGGGAGCTGTTTTTT
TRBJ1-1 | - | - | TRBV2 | CASREQGGNTEAFF | TGTGCCAGCAGAGAGCAGGGTGGGAACACTGAAGCTTTCTTT
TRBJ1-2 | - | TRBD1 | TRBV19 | CASSASTGSNYGYTF | TGTGCCAGTAGTGCCTCGACAGGGTCTAACTATGGCTACACCTTC
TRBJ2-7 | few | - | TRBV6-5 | CASRGSGSTYEQYF | TGTGCCAGCAGGGGTAGCGGATCTACGTACGAGCAGTACTTC
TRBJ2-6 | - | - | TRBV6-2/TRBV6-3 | CASSDIYSGANVLTF | TGTGCCAGCAGTGATATCTACTCTGGGGCCAACGTCCTGACTTTC
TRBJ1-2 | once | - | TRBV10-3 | CAISPGTPGYTF | TGTGCCATCAGTCCCGGGACACCCGGCTACACCTTC
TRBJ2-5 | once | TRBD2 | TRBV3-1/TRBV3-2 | CASSQGYLAGEAETQYF | TGTGCCAGCAGCCAAGGGTACTTAGCGGGAGAGGCGGAGACCCAGTACTTC
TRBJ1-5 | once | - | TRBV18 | CASSPSVGNQPQHF | TGTGCCAGCTCACCTTCGGTGGGCAATCAGCCCCAGCATTTT
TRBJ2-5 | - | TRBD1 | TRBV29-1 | CSVVQGAGETQYF | TGCAGCGTTGTTCAGGGGGCGGGCGAGACCCAGTACTTC
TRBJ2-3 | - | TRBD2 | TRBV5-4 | CASSLRLAGGPDTQYF | TGTGCCAGCAGCCTGCGACTAGCGGGAGGACCAGATACGCAGTATTTT
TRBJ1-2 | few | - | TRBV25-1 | CATIGGGYGYTF | TGTGCCACCATAGGGGGTGGGTATGGCTACACCTTC
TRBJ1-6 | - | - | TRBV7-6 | CASSLQGGSVNSPLHF | TGTGCCAGCAGCTTACAGGGAGGTTCTGTAAATTCACCCCTCCACTTT
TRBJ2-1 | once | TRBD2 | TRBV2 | CASIGTSAYNEQFF | TGTGCCAGCATTGGGACTAGCGCGTACAATGAGCAGTTCTTC
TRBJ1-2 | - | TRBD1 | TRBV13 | CASSTADRASQGYTF | TGTGCCAGCAGCACTGCGGACAGGGCGTCCCAGGGCTACACCTTC
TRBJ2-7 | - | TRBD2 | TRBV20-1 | CSAPYSGRSYF | TGCAGTGCCCCTTATAGCGGGAGGTCTTACTTC
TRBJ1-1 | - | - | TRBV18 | CASSEASEGTEAFF | TGTGCCAGCTCAGAGGCCTCGGAGGGCACTGAAGCTTTCTTT
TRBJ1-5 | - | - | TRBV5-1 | CASSLGGYGNQPQHF | TGCGCCAGCAGCCTCGGGGGATATGGCAATCAGCCCCAGCATTTT
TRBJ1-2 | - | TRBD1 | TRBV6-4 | CASRVSGTGGFGYTF | TGTGCCAGCAGGGTTTCCGGGACAGGGGGCTTTGGCTACACCTTC
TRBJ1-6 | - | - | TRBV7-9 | CASSLGANSPLHF | TGTGCCAGCAGCTTAGGAGCCAATTCACCCCTCCACTTT
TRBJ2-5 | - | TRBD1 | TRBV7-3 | CASSLRTGVPETQYF | TGTGCCAGCAGCCTTCGGACAGGGGTGCCCGAGACCCAGTACTTC
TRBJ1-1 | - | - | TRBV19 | CASSQSRGTEAFF | TGTGCCAGTAGTCAGTCTCGGGGGACTGAAGCTTTCTTT